This T cell receptor beta chain appears in the sequencing data of a study of blood T cell repertoires in COVID-19. Ages ranged from about 18 to 100 years, with residence in about 23 US areas. Data came from immunoSEQ multiplex PCR; TCRdb stores just in-frame clones and leaves some out. Of a few hundred thousand clones in the sample, approximately 81% are singletons; the top ten hold 2% to 3%. This clone appeared a few times. The V end was cut by 0 bases, the J end by 1 base, with 6 bases between. The germline V gene has CDR1 SGHRS and CDR2 YFSETQ. The CDR3 totals 14 residues. The V call is TRBV5-1, the J call TRBJ2-3; no reliable D call. The source of this sequence is a woman aged 45 to 65 who had recovered from COVID-19. Sequenced: PBMCs or T cells enriched from blood (not recorded which). DNA of the CDR3: TGCGCCAGCAGCTTGGTAGAGGGCACAGATACGCAGTATTTT. Its translation: CASSLVEGTDTQYF.